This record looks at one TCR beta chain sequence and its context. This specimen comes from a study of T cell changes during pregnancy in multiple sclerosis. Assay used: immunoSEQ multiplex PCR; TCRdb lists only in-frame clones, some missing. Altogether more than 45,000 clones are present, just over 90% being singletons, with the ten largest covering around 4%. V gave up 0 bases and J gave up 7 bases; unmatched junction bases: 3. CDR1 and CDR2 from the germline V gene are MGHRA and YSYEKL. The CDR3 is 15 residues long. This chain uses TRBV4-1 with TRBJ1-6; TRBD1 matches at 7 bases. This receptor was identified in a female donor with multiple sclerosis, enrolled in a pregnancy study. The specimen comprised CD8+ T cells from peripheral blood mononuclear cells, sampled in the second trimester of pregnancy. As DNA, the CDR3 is TGCGCCAGCAGCCAAGATCCAGGGGGGAATTCACCCCTCCACTTT. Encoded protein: CASSQDPGGNSPLHF.